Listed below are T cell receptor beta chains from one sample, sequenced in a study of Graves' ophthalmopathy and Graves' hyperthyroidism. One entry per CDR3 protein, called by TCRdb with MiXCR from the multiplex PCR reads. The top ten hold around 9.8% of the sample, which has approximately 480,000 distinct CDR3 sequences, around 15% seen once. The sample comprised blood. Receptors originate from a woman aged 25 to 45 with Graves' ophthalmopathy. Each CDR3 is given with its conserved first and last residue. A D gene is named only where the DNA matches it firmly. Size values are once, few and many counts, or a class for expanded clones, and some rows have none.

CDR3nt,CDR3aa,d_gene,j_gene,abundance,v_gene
TGTGCCATCAGACCCGGACAGGGGGCGGCTGGCTACACCTTC,CAIRPGQGAAGYTF,TRBD1,TRBJ1-2,many,TRBV10-3
TGTGCCAGTATAATACCGATCTCCTACGAGCAGTACTTC,CASIIPISYEQYF,.,TRBJ2-7,.,TRBV19
TGTGCCACCATTGGGCCGATCTACGAGCAGTACTTC,CATIGPIYEQYF,.,TRBJ2-7,many,TRBV24-1
TGCAGTGCTAGAGTGCCTAGCGGAAGCTCCTACGAGCAGTACTTC,CSARVPSGSSYEQYF,TRBD2,TRBJ2-7,many,TRBV20-1
TGTGCCAGCAGCGCCCCGGGACAGGGGGAAGAGACCCAGTACTTC,CASSAPGQGEETQYF,TRBD1,TRBJ2-5,many,TRBV9
TGTGCCAGCAGTCGGGACGCCTCGGTCGAGCAGTACTTC,CASSRDASVEQYF,.,TRBJ2-7,many,TRBV6-1
TGTGCCAGCAGCCAAGATGGGTCCAGGGGTCGTCGCACTGAAGCTTTCTTT,CASSQDGSRGRRTEAFF,.,TRBJ1-1,.,TRBV14
TGTGCCAGCAGTTTTGGACCATATAGCAATCAGCCCCAGCATTTT,CASSFGPYSNQPQHF,.,TRBJ1-5,many,TRBV12-3/TRBV12-4
TGCGCCAGCGGACAGGGTAACTATGGCTACACCTTC,CASGQGNYGYTF,TRBD1,TRBJ1-2,few,TRBV5-1
TGCGCCAGCAGCGTGTCGTGGACGATGACTGAAGCTTTCTTT,CASSVSWTMTEAFF,.,TRBJ1-1,.,TRBV5-1
TGTGCCAGCAGGCCAGGGATCCATCAGCCCCAGCATTTT,CASRPGIHQPQHF,.,TRBJ1-5,many,TRBV6-5
TGTGCCAGCAGCGTAGGGTTGCGGCAGCCCCAGCATTTT,CASSVGLRQPQHF,.,TRBJ1-5,many,TRBV9
TGTGCCAGCAGCAATCTTGAGAGGGCGCCTATCAGCGAGCAGTACTTC,CASSNLERAPISEQYF,.,TRBJ2-7,.,TRBV7-8
TGTGCCACCCGTGGGGGGGCTGACTTCTATGGCTACACCTTC,CATRGGADFYGYTF,.,TRBJ1-2,many,TRBV7-9
TGCGCCAGCAGCGACGGACAGGGGCTGAACACTGAAGCTTTCTTT,CASSDGQGLNTEAFF,TRBD1,TRBJ1-1,many,TRBV5-1
TGTGCCAGCAGCACCCCCAGCAGGGGCCAAGAGACCCAGTACTTC,CASSTPSRGQETQYF,.,TRBJ2-5,few,TRBV7-9
TGTGCCAGCAGTTACACGGGAGTGGCCAAAAACATTAAGTACTTC,CASSYTGVAKNIKYF,.,TRBJ2-4,.,TRBV6-2/TRBV6-3
TGCGCCAGCAGCCACGGGACCCGGGAGGACATTCAGTACTTC,CASSHGTREDIQYF,TRBD2,TRBJ2-4,many,TRBV5-1
TGTGCCAGCAGTTGGCGGGGGGTTTACGAGCAGTACTTC,CASSWRGVYEQYF,TRBD2,TRBJ2-7,many,TRBV28
TGTGCCTGGAGTGTTTCCGTGGCTGAAGCTTTCTTT,CAWSVSVAEAFF,.,TRBJ1-1,many,TRBV30
TGTGCCAGCAGTTATAGACAGGAAGCTTTCTTT,CASSYRQEAFF,.,TRBJ1-1,.,TRBV12-3/TRBV12-4
TGTGCCAGCAGCTTAGTCGGGCAGACGAGCTCCTACGAGCAGTACTTC,CASSLVGQTSSYEQYF,.,TRBJ2-7,many,TRBV11-3
TGTGCCAGCAGTGAATTGGGACAGGGGGTAAACACCGGGGAGCTGTTTTTT,CASSELGQGVNTGELFF,TRBD1,TRBJ2-2,.,TRBV2
TGTGCCAGCAGTGCCCTGGGTTATGATCAGCCCCAGCATTTT,CASSALGYDQPQHF,.,TRBJ1-5,.,TRBV6-1
TGCAGTGCATCCCCCCCCGGACTCAATCAGCCCCAGCATTTT,CSASPPGLNQPQHF,.,TRBJ1-5,many,TRBV20-1
TGTGCCAGCAGCAAAGCCTGGGACCCCACCCACGAGCAGTACTTC,CASSKAWDPTHEQYF,.,TRBJ2-7,.,TRBV11-2
TGCAGCGTTGAAGGTTGGGAGGAGCAGTACTTC,CSVEGWEEQYF,.,TRBJ2-7,few,TRBV29-1
TGTGCCTGGAGTGTACGTCCCAGGGGCCAAGAGACCCAGTACTTC,CAWSVRPRGQETQYF,.,TRBJ2-5,.,TRBV30
TGCAGCGGCTCGACAGGGGGATCGAACACTGAAGCTTTCTTT,CSGSTGGSNTEAFF,TRBD1,TRBJ1-1,many,TRBV29-1
TGCAGTGCTAGTAGGGACTTACAGGGCATCGTTCAGTACTTC,CSASRDLQGIVQYF,.,TRBJ2-4,many,TRBV20-1
TGCGCCAGCAGCTTGTTATCTAGCGGCCAAGAGACCCAGTACTTC,CASSLLSSGQETQYF,TRBD2,TRBJ2-5,many,TRBV5-1
TGTGCCAGCAGTTTACAGAATTGGGATGGCTACACCTTC,CASSLQNWDGYTF,.,TRBJ1-2,many,TRBV12-3/TRBV12-4
TGTGCCAGCAGCCAAGATCGGCCGGGGTTGGACGAGCAGTACTTC,CASSQDRPGLDEQYF,.,TRBJ2-7,many,TRBV4-2
TGTGCCAGCAGCGGCCAGGGTTGGGGCTACACCTTC,CASSGQGWGYTF,.,TRBJ1-2,few,TRBV5-6
TGTGCCAGCGCAAAGGTAGTCGGTTTGGAGACCCAGTACTTC,CASAKVVGLETQYF,.,TRBJ2-5,many,TRBV5-6
TGTGCCACCAGTGTAACAGGGTCGCATGGCTACACCTTC,CATSVTGSHGYTF,.,TRBJ1-2,many,TRBV24-1
TGCGCCAGCAGTTGGGACAGGTATCAGCCCCAGCATTTT,CASSWDRYQPQHF,TRBD1,TRBJ1-5,many,TRBV5-1
TGTGCCAGCAGCTTCCAGGGGGCGCGTGCCTCTGGGGCCAACGTCCTGACTTTC,CASSFQGARASGANVLTF,TRBD1,TRBJ2-6,many,TRBV13
TGTGCCAGCAGCCCAGGACACCTACCAAGCTCCTACGAGCAGTACTTC,CASSPGHLPSSYEQYF,.,TRBJ2-7,many,TRBV11-3
TGTGCCAGCAGCTCCACTAGCGGCCACACCGGGGAGCTGTTTTTT,CASSSTSGHTGELFF,TRBD2,TRBJ2-2,.,TRBV7-2
TGTGCCAGCAGAAGCGGACTAGCGGGGATCCAAGAGACCCAGTACTTC,CASRSGLAGIQETQYF,TRBD2,TRBJ2-5,.,TRBV11-2